A selection of T cell receptor beta chains follows, all from one sample in a study of neurological immune-mediated disorders. Each CDR3 protein is one row after TCRdb ran MiXCR on the 5' RACE reads. The sample records about 84,000 distinct CDR3 sequences, around 4% being singletons. Specimen: PBMCs. These TCRs come from an older woman with multiple sclerosis. The CDR3 runs from the conserved cysteine through the conserved F or W. Each record gives: CDR3 DNA, CDR3 protein, D gene, V gene, clone size, J gene, CDR3 length. D genes are given only for firm matches. Not all rows give a size; the values are once, few, many and, for expanded clones, a class.

CDR3nt: TGTGCCAGCAGCTTATTGTCTAGGGAGGACTTC; CDR3aa: CASSLLSREDF; d_gene: .; v_gene: TRBV11-2; abundance: many; j_gene: TRBJ2-7; len: 11
CDR3nt: TGTGCCAGCAGTTTATCGGTCGCGGCGGTCTACGAGCAGTACTTC; CDR3aa: CASSLSVAAVYEQYF; d_gene: .; v_gene: TRBV27; abundance: many; j_gene: TRBJ2-7; len: 15
CDR3nt: TGTGCCAGCAGCCCAAGGACACCAAGCGACTATGGCTACACCTTC; CDR3aa: CASSPRTPSDYGYTF; d_gene: .; v_gene: TRBV3-1; abundance: many; j_gene: TRBJ1-2; len: 15
CDR3nt: TGTGCCAGCAGCTTTACCAGGGGGCGTGAAGCTTTCTTT; CDR3aa: CASSFTRGREAFF; d_gene: TRBD1; v_gene: TRBV7-2; abundance: many; j_gene: TRBJ1-1; len: 13
CDR3nt: TGTGCCAGCAGCCTACTCGAATCCGGGACAAGTCAAGAGACCCAGTACTTC; CDR3aa: CASSLLESGTSQETQYF; d_gene: .; v_gene: TRBV21-1; abundance: many; j_gene: TRBJ2-5; len: 17
CDR3nt: TGTGCCAGCAGCTTGAATGAAAACACTGAAGCTTTCTTT; CDR3aa: CASSLNENTEAFF; d_gene: .; v_gene: TRBV7-7; abundance: many; j_gene: TRBJ1-1; len: 13
CDR3nt: TGTGCCAGCAGTTCCTCACAGGAGGGACAGGTAGACGAAAAACTGTTTTTT; CDR3aa: CASSSSQEGQVDEKLFF; d_gene: TRBD1; v_gene: TRBV6-6; abundance: many; j_gene: TRBJ1-4; len: 17
CDR3nt: TGCGCCAGCAGCTGGACAGACACAGATACGCAGTATTTT; CDR3aa: CASSWTDTDTQYF; d_gene: .; v_gene: TRBV5-1; abundance: few; j_gene: TRBJ2-3; len: 13
CDR3nt: TGTGCCTCCGGGACAGGGAGCCACGAGCAGTACTTC; CDR3aa: CASGTGSHEQYF; d_gene: TRBD1; v_gene: TRBV10-3; abundance: many; j_gene: TRBJ2-7; len: 12
CDR3nt: TGCGCCAGCAGCTTGGCCGGCAGGAGTGGCTACACCTTC; CDR3aa: CASSLAGRSGYTF; d_gene: .; v_gene: TRBV5-1; abundance: many; j_gene: TRBJ1-2; len: 13
CDR3nt: TGTGCCAGCAGCCAGTGGGGTGGCCAGCCCCAGCATTTT; CDR3aa: CASSQWGGQPQHF; d_gene: .; v_gene: TRBV7-2; abundance: many; j_gene: TRBJ1-5; len: 13
CDR3nt: TGTGCCAGCAGGGGGACGAGCAATCAGCCCCAGCATTTT; CDR3aa: CASRGTSNQPQHF; d_gene: .; v_gene: TRBV12-3/TRBV12-4; abundance: many; j_gene: TRBJ1-5; len: 13
CDR3nt: TGTGCCAGCAGCCCTGGGTTTCCTGGGGCCAACGTCCTGACTTTC; CDR3aa: CASSPGFPGANVLTF; d_gene: .; v_gene: TRBV14; abundance: many; j_gene: TRBJ2-6; len: 15
CDR3nt: TGCGCCAGCAGCGAACAGGGGTTGAGGGAAAAACTGTTTTTT; CDR3aa: CASSEQGLREKLFF; d_gene: TRBD1; v_gene: TRBV5-1; abundance: many; j_gene: TRBJ1-4; len: 14
CDR3nt: TGTGCCAGCAGCTTATCTGGGGATACGCAGTATTTT; CDR3aa: CASSLSGDTQYF; d_gene: .; v_gene: TRBV11-3; abundance: .; j_gene: TRBJ2-3; len: 12
CDR3nt: TGTGCCAGCAGTGACCGACAGTATCAGCCCCAGCATTTT; CDR3aa: CASSDRQYQPQHF; d_gene: .; v_gene: TRBV6-1; abundance: many; j_gene: TRBJ1-5; len: 13
CDR3nt: TGCAGTGCTACGCCGCGGGGTTCCCCATCTACGGAGCAGTACTTC; CDR3aa: CSATPRGSPSTEQYF; d_gene: .; v_gene: TRBV20-1; abundance: many; j_gene: TRBJ2-7; len: 15
CDR3nt: TGCGCCAGCAGCCCCCGGACAGCGTTGAATGAAAAACTGTTTTTT; CDR3aa: CASSPRTALNEKLFF; d_gene: .; v_gene: TRBV5-1; abundance: many; j_gene: TRBJ1-4; len: 15
CDR3nt: TGCGCCAGCAGTCCGGACTTATACAATGAGCAGTTCTTC; CDR3aa: CASSPDLYNEQFF; d_gene: .; v_gene: TRBV5-1; abundance: many; j_gene: TRBJ2-1; len: 13
CDR3nt: TGTGCCAGCAGCTTGCAGGCCCCCCGTGGGGCCAACGTCCTGACTTTC; CDR3aa: CASSLQAPRGANVLTF; d_gene: .; v_gene: TRBV7-8; abundance: many; j_gene: TRBJ2-6; len: 16
CDR3nt: TGTGCCAGCAGTTTGGCTAGCGGGGGGTTCACAGATACGCAGTATTTT; CDR3aa: CASSLASGGFTDTQYF; d_gene: TRBD2; v_gene: TRBV27; abundance: many; j_gene: TRBJ2-3; len: 16
CDR3nt: TGTGCCAGCAGTGATTGGGGCACTGAAGCTTTCTTT; CDR3aa: CASSDWGTEAFF; d_gene: .; v_gene: TRBV2; abundance: many; j_gene: TRBJ1-1; len: 12
CDR3nt: TGCAGTGCCCCATCGACAGGGCTTGGAGGCTACACCTTC; CDR3aa: CSAPSTGLGGYTF; d_gene: TRBD1; v_gene: TRBV20-1; abundance: many; j_gene: TRBJ1-2; len: 13
CDR3nt: TGTGCCAGCAGCTTGAGTAGAGGTGAGCAGTTCTTC; CDR3aa: CASSLSRGEQFF; d_gene: .; v_gene: TRBV5-4; abundance: many; j_gene: TRBJ2-1; len: 12
CDR3nt: TGCGCCAGCAGCTTGGGGGCCGGTAGGACAGATCTCTACGAGCAGTACTTC; CDR3aa: CASSLGAGRTDLYEQYF; d_gene: .; v_gene: TRBV5-1; abundance: many; j_gene: TRBJ2-7; len: 17
CDR3nt: TGCGCCAGCAGCTTGGTGTCCCAGGGAGGGCCAGATACGCAGTATTTT; CDR3aa: CASSLVSQGGPDTQYF; d_gene: TRBD2; v_gene: TRBV5-1; abundance: many; j_gene: TRBJ2-3; len: 16
CDR3nt: TGTGCCAGCAGTTACGGCTCCTTAGGCTCTGGAAACACCATATATTTT; CDR3aa: CASSYGSLGSGNTIYF; d_gene: .; v_gene: TRBV6-5; abundance: many; j_gene: TRBJ1-3; len: 16
CDR3nt: TGCGCCAGCAGCTCCGGACAGCCACCCCCCACAGATACGCAGTATTTT; CDR3aa: CASSSGQPPPTDTQYF; d_gene: .; v_gene: TRBV5-1; abundance: many; j_gene: TRBJ2-3; len: 16
CDR3nt: TGTGCCAGCAGCGTCAGGACAGGGTTTACAGATACGCAGTATTTT; CDR3aa: CASSVRTGFTDTQYF; d_gene: TRBD1; v_gene: TRBV11-2; abundance: many; j_gene: TRBJ2-3; len: 15
CDR3nt: TGTGCCAGCACCGCCCCAGGGCCCGGAAACACCATATATTTT; CDR3aa: CASTAPGPGNTIYF; d_gene: .; v_gene: TRBV6-6; abundance: many; j_gene: TRBJ1-3; len: 14
CDR3nt: TGCAGTGCACAGACTGTACCAGGGGAAACTGAAGCTTTCTTT; CDR3aa: CSAQTVPGETEAFF; d_gene: .; v_gene: TRBV20-1; abundance: many; j_gene: TRBJ1-1; len: 14
CDR3nt: TGTGCCAGCACCGTTTCGCGGCCCATTGTCTCAGATACGCAGTATTTT; CDR3aa: CASTVSRPIVSDTQYF; d_gene: .; v_gene: TRBV14; abundance: many; j_gene: TRBJ2-3; len: 16
CDR3nt: TGTGCCAGCAGTCCATATTCTGAAGCTTTCTTT; CDR3aa: CASSPYSEAFF; d_gene: .; v_gene: TRBV12-3/TRBV12-4; abundance: many; j_gene: TRBJ1-1; len: 11
CDR3nt: TGTGCCAGCAGCCAACACCCGACAGGGAGCTACAATGAGCAGTTCTTC; CDR3aa: CASSQHPTGSYNEQFF; d_gene: TRBD1; v_gene: TRBV3-1; abundance: many; j_gene: TRBJ2-1; len: 16
CDR3nt: TGCAGTGCTGGGCGACAGGGGTTGACAGATACGCAGTATTTT; CDR3aa: CSAGRQGLTDTQYF; d_gene: TRBD1; v_gene: TRBV20-1; abundance: many; j_gene: TRBJ2-3; len: 14
CDR3nt: TGTGCCAGCGAAGGGTTCCAAGAGACCCAGTACTTC; CDR3aa: CASEGFQETQYF; d_gene: .; v_gene: TRBV2; abundance: many; j_gene: TRBJ2-5; len: 12
CDR3nt: TGCGCCAGCAGCCCCATCAGGGGCGGGAGCACCGGGGAGCTGTTTTTT; CDR3aa: CASSPIRGGSTGELFF; d_gene: .; v_gene: TRBV5-1; abundance: many; j_gene: TRBJ2-2; len: 16
CDR3nt: TGTGCCAGCAGTTACTCACGTTGGGGAGGACAGCCCCAGCATTTT; CDR3aa: CASSYSRWGGQPQHF; d_gene: .; v_gene: TRBV6-5; abundance: .; j_gene: TRBJ1-5; len: 15
CDR3nt: TGTGCCAGTTCCCCTGGGGCCAACGTCCTGACTTTC; CDR3aa: CASSPGANVLTF; d_gene: .; v_gene: TRBV19; abundance: few; j_gene: TRBJ2-6; len: 12
CDR3nt: TGTGCCAGCAGTTTCCGAGAAAAACTGTTTTTT; CDR3aa: CASSFREKLFF; d_gene: .; v_gene: TRBV12-3/TRBV12-4; abundance: many; j_gene: TRBJ1-4; len: 11
CDR3nt: TGCAGTGCTAAGGTCGGGGGGGCTGAAGATACGCAGTATTTT; CDR3aa: CSAKVGGAEDTQYF; d_gene: TRBD2; v_gene: TRBV20-1; abundance: many; j_gene: TRBJ2-3; len: 14
CDR3nt: TGCGCCAGCAGCTTGGAAGGGGGGGGCAGTCAGCCCCAGCATTTT; CDR3aa: CASSLEGGGSQPQHF; d_gene: .; v_gene: TRBV5-1; abundance: many; j_gene: TRBJ1-5; len: 15
CDR3nt: TGTGCCAGCAGCCAAGATTTCGGGACAAAGTCCTACGAGCAGTACTTC; CDR3aa: CASSQDFGTKSYEQYF; d_gene: .; v_gene: TRBV3-1; abundance: many; j_gene: TRBJ2-7; len: 16
CDR3nt: TGCGCCAGCAGCTTTCGGAGGTCCGGGGAGCTGTTTTTT; CDR3aa: CASSFRRSGELFF; d_gene: .; v_gene: TRBV5-1; abundance: many; j_gene: TRBJ2-2; len: 13
CDR3nt: TGCGCCAGCAGGCCACAGAGGGCAGGGGGCTCCTACGAGCAGTACTTC; CDR3aa: CASRPQRAGGSYEQYF; d_gene: TRBD1; v_gene: TRBV5-1; abundance: many; j_gene: TRBJ2-7; len: 16
CDR3nt: TGTGCCAGCAGTACAGGGTTCTCTGAAGCTTTCTTT; CDR3aa: CASSTGFSEAFF; d_gene: .; v_gene: TRBV27; abundance: many; j_gene: TRBJ1-1; len: 12
CDR3nt: TGCGCCAGCAGCCTTCACGACAGGACAGGGTCTGGAAACACCATATATTTT; CDR3aa: CASSLHDRTGSGNTIYF; d_gene: TRBD1; v_gene: TRBV4-1; abundance: many; j_gene: TRBJ1-3; len: 17
CDR3nt: TGCGCCAGCAGCTTAGGGGGCGACGTCGGTAACACTGAAGCTTTCTTT; CDR3aa: CASSLGGDVGNTEAFF; d_gene: TRBD1; v_gene: TRBV5-1; abundance: many; j_gene: TRBJ1-1; len: 16
CDR3nt: TGTGCCATCGGACCGGGACAGGGGGGCGGTGGAAACACCATATATTTT; CDR3aa: CAIGPGQGGGGNTIYF; d_gene: TRBD1; v_gene: TRBV10-3; abundance: many; j_gene: TRBJ1-3; len: 16
CDR3nt: TGTGCCAGCAGCTCACAAAGAGGCACCGGGGATCTGTTTTTT; CDR3aa: CASSSQRGTGDLFF; d_gene: .; v_gene: TRBV7-2; abundance: .; j_gene: TRBJ2-2; len: 14
CDR3nt: TGCGCCAGCAGTGAGTCGCGGTCTAATGATGGCTACACCTTC; CDR3aa: CASSESRSNDGYTF; d_gene: .; v_gene: TRBV10-2; abundance: many; j_gene: TRBJ1-2; len: 14
CDR3nt: TGTGCCAGCACCCGGACAACGAACACTGAAGCTTTCTTT; CDR3aa: CASTRTTNTEAFF; d_gene: .; v_gene: TRBV3-1; abundance: many; j_gene: TRBJ1-1; len: 13
CDR3nt: TGTGCCAGCAGCCTCCTGGGACTAGCGGGGGCCAACGAGCAGTACTTC; CDR3aa: CASSLLGLAGANEQYF; d_gene: TRBD2; v_gene: TRBV7-6; abundance: many; j_gene: TRBJ2-7; len: 16